Detailed here is one TCR beta chain. The target antigen is unknown. Every donor was a healthy person donating bone marrow. Germline CDR1 LNHDA, CDR2 SQIVND (reference sequence). The germline V and J ends were trimmed by 3 bases and 0 bases, with 6 bases remaining between them. There are 15 residues in the CDR3. The sample originates from a study of cytomegalovirus exposure and HLA in healthy donors. Study-wide points: Association of 17,000 or so TCR beta sequences with HLA alleles was found at 0.05 false discovery rate in a later analysis. Most TCR sequences were rare, but some public TCRs occurred in many donors. Reported results showed that the classifier diagnosed cytomegalovirus status with high specificity and sensitivity.

The PCR employed 60 Vbeta primers together with 13 Jbeta primers. TCRdb's table, derived via immunoSEQ multiplex PCR, lists solely in-frame clones and lacks some. The profile shows some 200,000 clones, approximately 70% of them singletons. This TCR derives from a man in his forties in good health and CMV-seropositive. The sequenced sample was PBMCs. The chain is built from TRBV19 and TRBJ2-6, with D hard to call. The CDR3 DNA reads TGTGCCAGTAGTATTACGAGCTCTGGGGCCAACGTCCTGACTTTC. This sequence encodes CASSITSSGANVLTF.